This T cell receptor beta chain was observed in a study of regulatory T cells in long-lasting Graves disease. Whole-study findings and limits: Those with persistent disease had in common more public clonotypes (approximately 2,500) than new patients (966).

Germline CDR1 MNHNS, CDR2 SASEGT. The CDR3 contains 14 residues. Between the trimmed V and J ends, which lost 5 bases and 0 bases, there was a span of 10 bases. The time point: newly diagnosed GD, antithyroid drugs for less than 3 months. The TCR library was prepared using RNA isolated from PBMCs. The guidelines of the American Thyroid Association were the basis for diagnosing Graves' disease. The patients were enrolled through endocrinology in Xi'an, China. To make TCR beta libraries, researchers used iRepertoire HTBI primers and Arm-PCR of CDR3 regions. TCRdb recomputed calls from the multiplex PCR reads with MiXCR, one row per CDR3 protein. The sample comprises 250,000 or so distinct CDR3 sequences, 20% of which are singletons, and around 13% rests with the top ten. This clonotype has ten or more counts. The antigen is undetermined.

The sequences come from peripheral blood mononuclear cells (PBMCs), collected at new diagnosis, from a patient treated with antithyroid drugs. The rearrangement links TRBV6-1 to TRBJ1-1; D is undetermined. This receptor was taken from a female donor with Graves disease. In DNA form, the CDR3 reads TGTGCCAGCAGTCGCTCAAGATTGAACACTGAAGCTTTCTTT. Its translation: CASSRSRLNTEAFF.